Following are 14 T cell receptor beta chains from one sample sequenced in a study of T cell responses to AZD1222 COVID-19 vaccine. The table came from immunoSEQ multiplex PCR; TCRdb's copy has only in-frame clones and leaves some out. The repertoire holds about 150,000 clones, with around nine tenths as singletons. Specimen: peripheral blood, collected on day 0 of AZD1222 vaccination. These receptors all come from an adult in good health.

This clone was observed a single time. The genes are TRBV5-8 and TRBJ2-7; TRBD2 matches 13 bases. Trimming took 4 bases from V and 2 from J; bases not matched to a gene: 6. CDR3 length equals 16 residues. The germline V gene encodes CDR1 SGHTS and CDR2 YDEGEE. CDR3 in amino acids: CASSIWTSGSPYEQYF. Here the CDR3 DNA reads TGTGCCAGCAGCATCTGGACTAGCGGGAGCCCCTACGAGCAGTACTTC.

V gene TRBV2 combines with J gene TRBJ2-7, with TRBD2 matching over 16 bases. Germline loops: CDR1 SNHLY, CDR2 FYNNEI. J lost 2 bases, V lost 6 bases, and 10 bases had no gene match. This CDR3 contains 18 residues. This CDR3 is CASSAGTSGRVWAYEQYF. CDR3 nucleotides: TGTGCCAGCAGCGCCGGGACTAGCGGGAGGGTATGGGCCTACGAGCAGTACTTC.

In this sample, this clone turned up once. V usage is TRBV5-1 and J usage is TRBJ2-7; D tentatively fits TRBD1 or TRBD2 (5 bases each). The CDR3 is made up of 16 amino acids. Trimming removed 0 bases from V and 2 bases from J, with 15 bases in between. CDR1 is SGHRS, CDR2 YFSETQ, per germline. CDR3 residues: CASSLGPGRTTYEQYF. As DNA, the CDR3 is TGCGCCAGCAGCTTGGGACCGGGACGAACCACCTACGAGCAGTACTTC.

This clone appeared once. The chain uses TRBV11-2 and TRBJ2-7, with TRBD1 matching over 11 bases. The V and J ends lost 5 bases and 2 bases, in that order; junction bases with no gene match: 8. Germline V gives CDR1 SGHAT, CDR2 FQNNGV. The CDR3 length is 16 residues. The CDR3 is CASSVSPGQGAYEQYF. For the CDR3, the DNA is TGTGCCAGCAGCGTCAGCCCGGGACAGGGGGCCTACGAGCAGTACTTC.

The chain is built from TRBV7-9 and TRBJ2-2, with D maybe TRBD2 (6 bases). Trimming took off 4 bases at V and 5 bases at J, with 8 bases between the two ends. CDR3 length equals 13 residues. Germline CDR1 and CDR2: SEHNR and FQNEAQ (reference sequence). The CDR3 spells CASSSGTTGELFF. For the CDR3, the DNA is TGTGCCAGCAGCTCGGGGACTACCGGGGAGCTGTTTTTT.

The V call is TRBV9, the J call TRBJ1-5; D is undetermined. Germline V gives CDR1 SGDLS, CDR2 YYNGEE. V was pared by 2 bases and J by 2 bases, with 8 bases between. This CDR3 has 14 amino acids. The CDR3 DNA reads TGTGCCAGCAGCGTGTGGGGTGGCAATCAGCCCCAGCATTTT. This translates into CASSVWGGNQPQHF.

The chain joins TRBV2 to TRBJ2-1; D gene unclear. Germline lookup yields CDR1 SNHLY and CDR2 FYNNEI. This CDR3 has 15 residues. With 2 bases removed from V and 5 bases from J, the gap between germline ends came to 13 bases. CDR3 nucleotides: TGTGCCAGCAGTGAATCTGGGTACTATCACAATGAGCAGTTCTTC. Amino acids: CASSESGYYHNEQFF.

This rearrangement joins TRBV9 to TRBJ1-2, with 10 positions matching TRBD1. CDR1 and CDR2 from the germline V gene are SGDLS and YYNGEE. Germline trimming cut 2 bases from V and 4 bases from J; bases unmatched to any gene: 11. The CDR3 is 17 residues long. The CDR3 DNA reads as TGTGCCAGCAGCGTCGAACCGACAGGGGGCGAGGGCTATGGCTACACCTTC. Protein product: CASSVEPTGGEGYGYTF. The variable domain in full, completed from reference TRBV9 and TRBJ1-2, reads DSGVTQTPKHLITATGQRVTLRCSPRSGDLSVYWYQQSLDQGLQFLIQYYNGEERAKGNILERFSAQQFPDLHSELNLSSLELGDSALYFCASSVEPTGGEGYGYTFGSGTRLTVV.

The gene calls are TRBV11-2 and TRBJ2-3; a weak D match, TRBD2 (6 bases). V lost 5 bases, J lost 3 bases, and 18 bases lay in between. The germline CDR1 and CDR2 sequences are SGHAT and FQNNGV. This CDR3 contains 16 residues. DNA for the CDR3: TGTGCCAGCAGCGCAACCTCGGTAGCGGAGACAGATACGCAGTATTTT. Its translation is CASSATSVAETDTQYF.

The chain has TRBV10-3 and TRBJ1-5; 7 bases agree with TRBD1. The germline gives CDR1 ENHRY, CDR2 SYGVKD. V lost 6 bases, J lost 3 bases, and 5 bases stayed unmatched. CDR3 length equals 14 residues. The CDR3 protein is CAIRADRNNQPQHF. The CDR3, as DNA: TGTGCCATCAGAGCGGACAGGAACAATCAGCCCCAGCATTTT.

J is TRBJ2-7 and V is TRBV7-9; 7 bases are a match to TRBD1. The CDR3 loop spans 12 amino acids. CDR1 is SEHNR, CDR2 FQNEAQ, per germline (reference sequence). V dropped 5 bases and J dropped 4; count of bases not matched to a gene: 2. The CDR3 DNA sequence: TGTGCCAGCAGCCTGACAGGGTACGAGCAGTACTTC. This codes for CASSLTGYEQYF.

This clone was picked up one time. V gene TRBV11-1 combines with J gene TRBJ1-1, with D possibly TRBD1 on 6 matching bases. V lost 0 bases, J lost 5 bases, and 13 bases lay in between. The germline V gene encodes CDR1 SGHAT and CDR2 FQDESV (reference sequence). There are 15 residues in the CDR3. The CDR3 bases are TGTGCCAGCAGCTTAGCTGGGCAGGGGCTTACTGAAGCTTTCTTT. It encodes CASSLAGQGLTEAFF. The full variable domain, with the rest looked up from reference TRBV11-1 and TRBJ1-1, is EAEVAQSPRYKITEKSQAVAFWCDPISGHATLYWYRQILGQGPELLVQFQDESVVDDSQLPKDRFSAERLKGVDSTLKIQPAELGDSAMYLCASSLAGQGLTEAFFGQGTRLTVV.

The rearrangement joins TRBV7-2 to TRBJ2-7, with TRBD2 matching over 8 bases. The germline CDR1 and CDR2 sequences are SGHTA and FQGNSA. This CDR3 region has 16 residues. V shed 2 bases, J shed 3 bases, and the junction held 9 bases outside the gene matches. The CDR3 region has the DNA TGTGCCAGCAGCTTAAGGGCCCTAGCGGGCCGCTACGAGCAGTACTTC. Translated, it gives CASSLRALAGRYEQYF.

This chain joins TRBV18 and TRBJ2-3; 7 bases are shared with TRBD1. V lost 3 bases and J lost 2; bases outside the gene matches: 2. The CDR3 has 14 amino acids. CDR1 is KGHSH and CDR2 is LQKENI in the germline V gene. The CDR3 DNA sequence: TGTGCCAGCTCACCGGACAGGTACACAGATACGCAGTATTTT. Translating it yields CASSPDRYTDTQYF.